This TCR beta chain was retrieved from a study of blood T cell repertoires in COVID-19. Study background: Donors in the United States, Italy and Spain gave samples during acute or convalescent COVID-19. PBMCs, B-cell-depleted T cells, or T cells provided the cDNA or gDNA that made up the material.

The CDR3 extends over 15 amino acids. Germline CDR1 and CDR2: LNHDA and SQIVND (reference sequence). With 4 bases removed from V and 6 bases from J, the gap between germline ends came to 16 bases. Original handling: Amplification of reference gene primers provided the estimated nucleated cell counts. The repertoire was sequenced with immunoSEQ multiplex PCR; TCRdb's copy has only in-frame clones and lacks some. That table supplies the V and J calls and clone size; D and trimming were determined from the DNA. The sample lists around 150,000 clones, around 85% seen once, with roughly 3.5% in the top ten.

This chain links TRBV19 with TRBJ2-1, with a possible D match to TRBD2 (6 bases). The specimen sequenced was peripheral blood. This receptor was identified in a man in his 70s with acute or convalescent COVID-19. In nucleotides, the CDR3 is TGTGCCAGTAGTAGAGGAAGCGGGTTGGGCAATGAGCAGTTCTTC. The encoded protein is CASSRGSGLGNEQFF.